Listed below are T cell receptor beta chains from one sample, sequenced in a study of T cells of healthy individuals. MiXCR, run by TCRdb on the 5' RACE reads, gives a single entry per CDR3 protein. The sample shows about 100,000 distinct CDR3 sequences, about 16% of them seen only once. These TCRs come from a human donor in good health. Both conserved end residues are trimmed from each CDR3. The order of the fields is V gene, J gene, CDR3 protein.

>TRBV29-1|TRBJ2-3
SVPWGDTQY
>TRBV20-1|TRBJ2-3
SASGGGIDTQY
>TRBV24-1|TRBJ2-2
ATSDDDWSGELF
>TRBV3-1|TRBJ2-1
ASSHPYGGHAEQF
>TRBV5-1|TRBJ1-5
ASSLYGDQPQH
>TRBV20-1|TRBJ1-4
SARGQGAEKLF
>TRBV25-1|TRBJ2-7
ASATDSYEQY
>TRBV7-2|TRBJ2-4
ASSPAGGLWNIQY
>TRBV2|TRBJ1-5
ASSRTQGPQH
>TRBV20-1|TRBJ2-3
SAPTSGGADTQY
>TRBV4-2|TRBJ2-7
ASSRTGTSGYEQY